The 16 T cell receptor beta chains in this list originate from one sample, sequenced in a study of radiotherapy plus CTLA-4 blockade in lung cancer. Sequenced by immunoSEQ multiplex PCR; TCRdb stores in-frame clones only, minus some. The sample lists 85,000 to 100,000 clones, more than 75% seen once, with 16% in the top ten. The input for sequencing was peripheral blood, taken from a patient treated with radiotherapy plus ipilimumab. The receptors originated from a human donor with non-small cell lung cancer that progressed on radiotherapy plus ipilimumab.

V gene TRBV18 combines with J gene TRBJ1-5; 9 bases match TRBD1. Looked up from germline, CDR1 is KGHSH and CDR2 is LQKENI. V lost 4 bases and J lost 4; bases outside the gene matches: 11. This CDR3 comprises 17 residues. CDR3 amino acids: CASSRAGGDRANQPQHF. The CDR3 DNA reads TGTGCCAGCTCACGGGCGGGAGGGGACAGGGCTAATCAGCCCCAGCATTTT.

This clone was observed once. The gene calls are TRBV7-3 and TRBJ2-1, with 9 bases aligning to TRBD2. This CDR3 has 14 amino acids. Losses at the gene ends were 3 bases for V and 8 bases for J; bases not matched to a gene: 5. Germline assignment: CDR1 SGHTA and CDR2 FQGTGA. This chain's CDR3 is CASSFSGSGDEQFF. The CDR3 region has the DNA TGTGCCAGCAGCTTTAGCGGGAGTGGGGATGAGCAGTTCTTC.

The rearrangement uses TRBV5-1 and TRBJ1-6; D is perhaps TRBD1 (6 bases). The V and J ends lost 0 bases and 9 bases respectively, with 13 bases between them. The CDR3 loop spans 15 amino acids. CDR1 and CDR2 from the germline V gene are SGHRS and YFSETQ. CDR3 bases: TGCGCCAGCAGCTTGGAGAGGGGGATCGGTTCACCCCTCCACTTT. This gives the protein CASSLERGIGSPLHF.

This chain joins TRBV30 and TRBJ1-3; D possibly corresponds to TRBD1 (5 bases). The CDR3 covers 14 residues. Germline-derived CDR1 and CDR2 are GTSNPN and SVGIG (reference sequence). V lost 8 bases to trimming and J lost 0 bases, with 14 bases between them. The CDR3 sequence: CAGQKDNSGNTIYF. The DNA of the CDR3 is TGTGCCGGCCAGAAGGACAACTCTGGAAACACCATATATTTT.

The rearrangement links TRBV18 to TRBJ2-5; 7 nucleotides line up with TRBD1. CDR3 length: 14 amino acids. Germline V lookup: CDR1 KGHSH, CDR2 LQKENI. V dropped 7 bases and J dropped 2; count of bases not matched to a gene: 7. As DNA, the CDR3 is TGTGCCAGCTATCCGGGACAGACACAAGAGACCCAGTACTTC. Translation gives CASYPGQTQETQYF.

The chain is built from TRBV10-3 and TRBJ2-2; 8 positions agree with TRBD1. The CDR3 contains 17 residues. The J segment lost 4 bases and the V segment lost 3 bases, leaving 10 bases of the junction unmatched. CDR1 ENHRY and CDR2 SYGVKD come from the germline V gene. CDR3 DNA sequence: TGTGCCATCAGTGAAGGACAGGGATTCTTTGGCACCGGGGAGCTGTTTTTT. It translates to CAISEGQGFFGTGELFF.

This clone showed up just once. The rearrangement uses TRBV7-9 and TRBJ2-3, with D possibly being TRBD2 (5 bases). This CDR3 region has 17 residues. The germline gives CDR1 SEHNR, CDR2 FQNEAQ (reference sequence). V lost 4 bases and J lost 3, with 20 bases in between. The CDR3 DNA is TGTGCCAGCAGCTCGAAAGCCGGGGTTACGGGGACAGATACGCAGTATTTT. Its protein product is CASSSKAGVTGTDTQYF.

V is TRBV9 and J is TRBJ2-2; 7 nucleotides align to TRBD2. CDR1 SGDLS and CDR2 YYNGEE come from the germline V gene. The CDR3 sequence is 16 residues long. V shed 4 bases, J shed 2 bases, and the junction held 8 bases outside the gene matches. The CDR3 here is CASSPPSGVNTGELFF. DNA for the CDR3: TGTGCCAGCAGCCCGCCTAGCGGAGTAAACACCGGGGAGCTGTTTTTT.

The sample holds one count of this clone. As DNA, the CDR3 is TGTGCCAGCAGTGAATCTTGGCGGGGGAAGGAGACCCAGTACTTC. This translates into CASSESWRGKETQYF. The rearrangement links TRBV25-1 to TRBJ2-5; 7 positions agree with TRBD2. V was pared by 1 base and J by 5 bases, with 7 bases of the junction left unmatched. This CDR3 contains 15 residues. Looked up from germline, CDR1 is MGHDK and CDR2 is SYGVNS.

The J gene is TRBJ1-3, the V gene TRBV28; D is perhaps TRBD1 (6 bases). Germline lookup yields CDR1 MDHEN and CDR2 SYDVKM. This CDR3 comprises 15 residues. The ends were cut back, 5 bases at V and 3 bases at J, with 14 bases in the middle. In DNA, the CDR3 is TGTGCCAGCAGTGAAACGGGGACAAATGGAAACACCATATATTTT. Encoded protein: CASSETGTNGNTIYF.

The CDR3 region has the DNA TGTGCCAGCAGCTTAGCTCCGGGGTCGAACACCGGGGAGCTGTTTTTT. Amino acid sequence: CASSLAPGSNTGELFF. The chain carries TRBV7-6 and TRBJ2-2, with D perhaps TRBD2 (5 bases). This CDR3 has 16 amino acids. V was shortened by 0 bases and J by 0 bases, with 8 bases between the two germline ends. The V gene's germline CDR1 is SGHVS and CDR2 FNYEAQ.

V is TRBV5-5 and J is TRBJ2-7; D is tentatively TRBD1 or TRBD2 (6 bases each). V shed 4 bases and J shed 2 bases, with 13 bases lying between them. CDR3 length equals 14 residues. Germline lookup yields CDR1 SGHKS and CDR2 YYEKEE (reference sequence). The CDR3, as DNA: TGTGCCAGCAGCCGGGGGCAGGGGCCCTACGAGCAGTACTTC. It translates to CASSRGQGPYEQYF.

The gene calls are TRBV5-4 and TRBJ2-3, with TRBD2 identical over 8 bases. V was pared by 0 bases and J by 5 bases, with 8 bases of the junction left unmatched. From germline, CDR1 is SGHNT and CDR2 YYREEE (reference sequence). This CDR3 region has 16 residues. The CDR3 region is CASSLGLAPTLDTQYF. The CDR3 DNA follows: TGTGCCAGCAGCTTGGGACTAGCGCCGACCCTAGATACGCAGTATTTT. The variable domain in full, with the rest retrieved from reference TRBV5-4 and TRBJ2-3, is ETGVTQSPTHLIKTRGQQVTLRCSSQSGHNTVSWYQQALGQGPQFIFQYYREEENGRGNFPPRFSGLQFPNYSSELNVNALELDDSALYLCASSLGLAPTLDTQYFGPGTRLTVL.

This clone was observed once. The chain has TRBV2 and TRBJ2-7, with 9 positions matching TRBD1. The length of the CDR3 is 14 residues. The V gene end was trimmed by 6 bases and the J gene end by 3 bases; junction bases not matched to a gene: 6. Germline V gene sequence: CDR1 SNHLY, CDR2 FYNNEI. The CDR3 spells CASRAADRGYEQYF. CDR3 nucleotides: TGTGCCAGCAGGGCAGCGGACAGGGGCTACGAGCAGTACTTC.

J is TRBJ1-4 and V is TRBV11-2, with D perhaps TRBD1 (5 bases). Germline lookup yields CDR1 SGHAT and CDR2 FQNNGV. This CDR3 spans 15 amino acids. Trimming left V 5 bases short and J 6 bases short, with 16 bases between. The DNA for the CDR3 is TGTGCCAGCAGCAAAAAGGGACTGACGCATGAAAAACTGTTTTTT. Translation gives CASSKKGLTHEKLFF.

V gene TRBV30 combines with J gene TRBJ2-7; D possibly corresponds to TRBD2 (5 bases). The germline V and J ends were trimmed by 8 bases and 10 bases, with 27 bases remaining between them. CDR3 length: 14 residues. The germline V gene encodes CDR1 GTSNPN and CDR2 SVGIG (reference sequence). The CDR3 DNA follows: TGTGCCGGCCGGAGTGGACCCGGAGGTATCGGTCAGTACTTC. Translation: CAGRSGPGGIGQYF.